The present entry profiles one T cell receptor beta chain with its context. Its antigen is currently unknown. The sample is drawn from a study of vaccination and CD4 T cells after COVID-19. At the Johns Hopkins FTIC core, DNA taken from cultured CD4+ T cells was sequenced by way of the Oncomine TCR Beta short-read assay. In TCRdb, the PCR reads were re-called with MiXCR into one record per CDR3 protein. The table records about 12,000 distinct CDR3 sequences, 45% to 60% of them present only once. Treatment specified: roughly 10-day PBMC culture with coronavirus spike peptide pools or control peptides (ViraFEST assay). The CDR3 has 13 residues. Germline V gene lookup returns CDR1 SGHTA and CDR2 FQGNSA. Deletions cut 2 bases from V and 5 bases from J, with 9 bases between.

This clonotype was sampled from a human donor who had recovered from COVID-19. This chain connects TRBV7-2 to TRBJ2-5; no clear D. Source material: CD4+ T cells from blood, cultured in vitro. The CDR3 DNA follows: TGTGCCAGCAGCTTATCGGACGGGGAGACCCAGTACTTC. The encoded protein is CASSLSDGETQYF.